This T cell receptor (beta chain) appears in the sequencing data of a study of T-cell reconstitution after alpha-beta-depleted transplantation in children. This clonotype came up many times. Construction of the TCRbeta library involved unique molecular identifiers. TCRdb passed the PCR reads through MiXCR, listing each CDR3 protein once. This sample has some 350,000 distinct CDR3 sequences, with about 9.4% found just once. The CDR3 length is 17 residues. Trimming removed 3 bases from V and 4 bases from J, with 20 bases in between. This material consisted of PBMCs from the stem cell graft donor, taken from the stem cell graft. This rearrangement joins TRBV12-3 or TRBV12-4 to TRBJ2-3; D is perhaps TRBD2 (5 bases). The TCR was taken from a human donor who donated a stem cell graft to a child with acute lymphoblastic leukemia. The DNA for the CDR3 is TGTGCCAGCAGTTTGGTTGGTCGGGGAGATTCGGCAGATACGCAGTATTTT. Translating it yields CASSLVGRGDSADTQYF.